This TCR beta chain appears in the sequencing data of a study of CD8 T cells in ankylosing spondylitis. Study-level points and caveats: Disease-linked clones bore a CD8+ phenotype and were relatively rare in peripheral blood.

The CDR3 contains 15 residues. J gave up 2 bases and V 5 bases, and 7 bases lay outside the gene matches. Germline assignment: CDR1 SGHTA and CDR2 FQGNSA. One entry per CDR3 protein results from TCRdb running MiXCR on the 5' RACE reads. The sample lists 220,000 or so distinct CDR3 sequences; about 10% were seen once. With respect to this clonotype: The target antigen is unknown.

The sequence was collected from a male donor with ankylosing spondylitis or in good health (not recorded which). The sample was blood, either unsorted or a sorted T cell fraction (not recorded which). The chain recombines TRBV7-2 with TRBJ2-3; 7 bases agree with TRBD2. CDR3 sequence: CASSASLAITDTQYF. CDR3 bases: TGTGCCAGCAGCGCCTCACTAGCGATCACAGATACGCAGTATTTT.